The TCR beta chain under discussion was sequenced for a study of breast tumors, draining lymph nodes, adjacent tissues. The CDR3 runs 14 residues. V lost 2 bases and J lost 4; bases outside the gene matches: 1. Per germline, CDR1 SGHTA and CDR2 FQGTGA. Study-level points and caveats: Tumor and nontumor repertoires were significantly more similar in luminal-like than in basal-like breast cancer.

This clonotype was recorded at least ten times. Its specificity is unknown. TCRdb re-called the multiplex PCR reads through MiXCR, storing one row per CDR3 protein. The table lists fewer than 300,000 distinct CDR3 sequences, approximately 29% of them singletons. Breast cancer patients provided tissue from their axillary draining lymph nodes. The receptor was derived from a female donor with breast cancer. Some clones in this sample may be carry-over from other donors' samples. J is TRBJ2-2 and V is TRBV7-3; TRBD2 agrees at 7 bases. Sequences were obtained from axillary lymph node tissue. The CDR3 region has the DNA TGTGCCAGCAGCTTAGGGAGGGGCACCGGGGAGCTGTTTTTT. It yields the protein CASSLGRGTGELFF.